What follows describes a single T cell receptor (beta chain). This clone's antigen is unknown. The record has no base qualities; no much larger clone is one base away. This entry belongs to a study of patients and donors after allogeneic stem cell transplantation (dated by TCRdb to the early 2020s). The method was RT-PCR. Sequencer: NextSeq 550. Through fastp at Q25 and MiXCR, TCRdb rebuilt clones from the public reads, retaining in-frame beta chains. For every CDR3 protein sequence, its rows merge into one entry that carries the most common genes and DNA. This sample has around 23,000 distinct CDR3 sequences in its table, and approximately 42% of those were observed once. About three quarters of the sample belongs to the ten largest clones. The germline V gene supplies CDR1 SQVTM and CDR2 ANQGSEA. The CDR3 measures 15 amino acids from cysteine to phenylalanine. The read is trimmed to its CDR3 DNA, 45 bases read in frame from base 1. The V end loses 5 bases and the J end loses 0 bases, and a stretch of 17 bases separates them.

The chain is made from TRBV29-1 and TRBJ2-7; the best D guess is TRBD1, with 6 bases matching. Input material: blood, either unsorted or a sorted T cell fraction (not recorded which). The receptor was isolated from a human donor who was either an allogeneic HSCT recipient or a stem cell or donor lymphocyte infusion donor (not recorded which). It is not recorded whose cells these are; they may come from a transplant donor. For the CDR3, the sequence is CSVFTPDRNSYEQYF. Here is the DNA: TGCAGCGTTTTTACTCCTGACAGGAACTCCTACGAGCAGTACTTC.